This TCR beta chain stems from a study of T cell changes during pregnancy in multiple sclerosis. This CDR3 has 15 residues. CDR1 and CDR2 (germline): SGHRS, YFSETQ. Trimming stripped 4 bases from V and 2 bases from J, with 15 bases between. Only in-frame clones appear in the TCRdb table, and some are missing; sequencing was by immunoSEQ multiplex PCR. The sample lists 93,000 or so clones; roughly 93% were seen once. The sample here was peripheral blood, taken after pregnancy. The chain uses TRBV5-1 and TRBJ2-5; D is unclear. The TCR sequence derives from a female donor with multiple sclerosis, enrolled in a pregnancy study. The CDR3 nucleotides are TGCGCCAGCAGCATCCAGCCGATGGAGCAAGAGACCCAGTACTTC. Amino acids: CASSIQPMEQETQYF.